Shown below are 25 T cell receptor beta chains from a single sample sequenced in a study of T cell responses to AZD1222 COVID-19 vaccine. Using immunoSEQ multiplex PCR, the repertoire was profiled, and TCRdb retains in-frame clones only, with some absent. The table records about 120,000 clones, about 90% of them present only once. Sequences were derived from peripheral blood, sampled 28 days after the second AZD1222 dose. The receptor set was obtained from an adult who received the AZD1222 COVID-19 vaccine.

The J gene is TRBJ2-2, the V gene TRBV7-9; 11 bases map to TRBD2. Germline V gene sequence: CDR1 SEHNR, CDR2 FQNEAQ (reference sequence). V shed 4 bases and J 5 bases; nucleotides not matched to a gene: 12. The CDR3 spans 18 residues. CDR3 bases: TGTGCCAGCAGCTATCAAAAACTAGCGGGAGCTGGGACCGGGGAGCTGTTTTTT. It codes for CASSYQKLAGAGTGELFF.

The gene calls are TRBV18 and TRBJ1-1; TRBD1 agrees at 8 bases. CDR1 KGHSH and CDR2 LQKENI come from the germline V gene. This CDR3 contains 12 residues. Trimming took 3 bases from V and 8 from J; bases not matched to a gene: 2. The CDR3 DNA is TGTGCCAGCTCACCGGACAGGGAAGAAGCTTTCTTT. It codes for CASSPDREEAFF.

The V gene is TRBV7-9, the J gene TRBJ2-2; perhaps TRBD1 as D (6 bases). The CDR3 runs 15 residues. In germline, CDR1 is SEHNR, CDR2 FQNEAQ (reference sequence). Trimming removed 2 bases from V and 2 bases from J, with 9 bases in between. The CDR3 region is CASSLIQGNTGELFF. DNA for the CDR3: TGTGCCAGCAGCTTAATACAGGGAAACACCGGGGAGCTGTTTTTT.

The chain uses TRBV28 and TRBJ1-2; TRBD1 aligns across 9 bases. This CDR3 is 15 amino acids long. Unmatched junction bases numbered 8, after V lost 3 bases and J lost 6 bases. CDR1 is MDHEN and CDR2 is SYDVKM in the germline V gene. CDR3 residues: CASSFLGGTGHGYTF. DNA for the CDR3: TGTGCCAGCAGTTTTCTGGGGGGGACAGGGCATGGCTACACCTTC.

The V gene is TRBV27, the J gene TRBJ1-4, with 8 bases aligning to TRBD1. This CDR3 is built from 14 residues. CDR1 is MNHEY, CDR2 SMNVEV, per germline (reference sequence). After removal of 3 bases from V and 7 bases from J, the junction contained 4 bases not matched to a gene. CDR3 amino acids: CASSLDRDSEKLFF. CDR3 DNA sequence: TGTGCCAGCAGTTTGGACAGGGACAGTGAAAAACTGTTTTTT.

The J gene is TRBJ2-3, the V gene TRBV4-1; maybe TRBD1 (5 bases). The CDR3 consists of 11 residues. V shed 11 bases and J shed 6 bases, with 12 bases lying between them. In germline, CDR1 is MGHRA, CDR2 YSYEKL. CDR3: CASASGDTQYF. Here the CDR3 DNA reads TGCGCCTCAGCGTCAGGGGATACGCAGTATTTT.

The chain couples TRBV28 to TRBJ1-2; D may be TRBD1 (6 bases). Germline V CDR1 and CDR2: MDHEN, SYDVKM. Trimming shortened V by 2 bases and J by 8 bases, and 18 bases separated the two germline ends. The CDR3 is made up of 15 amino acids. CDR3 amino acids: CASSLLDSLGFGYTF. For the CDR3, the DNA is TGTGCCAGCAGTTTACTGGACAGTCTCGGTTTCGGCTACACCTTC.

The chain combines TRBV10-3 with TRBJ1-1, with TRBD1 as a possible D gene (6 bases). The germline CDR1 and CDR2 sequences are ENHRY and SYGVKD. This CDR3 region has 16 residues. V was shortened by 7 bases and J by 0 bases, with 18 bases between the two germline ends. CDR3 in DNA: TGTGCCATCACGGGGGCCCATTTCGGGATGAACACTGAAGCTTTCTTT. Translation gives CAITGAHFGMNTEAFF.

The rearrangement links TRBV28 to TRBJ1-1; D is uncertain. Germline CDR1 reads MDHEN; CDR2 reads SYDVKM. V lost 5 bases and J 0 bases, leaving 10 bases between the germline ends. The length of the CDR3 is 14 residues. CDR3 bases: TGTGCCAGCAGTCGCGAGGGAATGAACACTGAAGCTTTCTTT. This sequence encodes CASSREGMNTEAFF.

This chain connects TRBV6-6 to TRBJ2-7; 8 positions match TRBD1. Germline V gene data show CDR1 as MNHNY and CDR2 as SVGAGI (reference sequence). The V and J ends lost 4 bases and 4 bases, in that order; junction bases with no gene match: 9. This CDR3 has 15 amino acids. The CDR3 sequence: CASSSPGQGAYEQYF. Written as DNA, the CDR3 is TGTGCCAGCAGTTCCCCGGGGCAGGGGGCGTACGAGCAGTACTTC.

This clone was recorded only once. The chain couples TRBV4-1 to TRBJ1-1, with 9 bases lining up with TRBD1. V shed 2 bases, J shed 1 base, and the junction held 8 bases outside the gene matches. This CDR3 has 17 residues. Germline V CDR1 and CDR2: MGHRA, YSYEKL. CDR3 DNA: TGCGCCAGCAGCCAACCTGACAGGGGGAGGGGGAACACTGAAGCTTTCTTT. This encodes CASSQPDRGRGNTEAFF.

The count of this clone is one. The chain links TRBV18 to TRBJ1-2; 10 bases map to TRBD1. V gave up 0 bases and J gave up 4 bases; unmatched junction bases: 8. The CDR3 has 17 amino acids. Germline V gives CDR1 KGHSH, CDR2 LQKENI. CDR3 in DNA: TGTGCCAGCTCACCACCCGAGCCGACAGGGGGCCCCTATGGCTACACCTTC. The encoded protein is CASSPPEPTGGPYGYTF.

V and J are TRBV5-4 and TRBJ1-2, with 11 bases matching TRBD1. CDR3 length equals 14 residues. V was pared by 4 bases and J by 8 bases, with 7 bases of the junction left unmatched. Germline-derived CDR1 and CDR2 are SGHNT and YYREEE (reference sequence). CDR3 amino acids: CASSPVGTGGGYTF. CDR3 nucleotides: TGTGCCAGCAGCCCGGTTGGGACAGGGGGAGGCTACACCTTC.

To note about this clone: Since no conserved phenylalanine or tryptophan closes the CDR3, a read error is the likely cause. Because the CDR3's place on the DNA is in doubt, the DNA is left out and the CDR3 is given as listed by TCRdb. J is TRBJ1-6 and V is TRBV7-9. Per germline, CDR1 SEHNR and CDR2 FQNEAQ (reference sequence). From its first to its last residue, the CDR3 has 12 amino acids. The CDR3 here is CASSSGQRGLIL.

J is TRBJ2-3 and V is TRBV28; 8 nucleotides align to TRBD1. The length of the CDR3 is 13 residues. With V trimmed by 10 bases and J by 4 bases, 7 bases remained unmatched. Per germline, CDR1 MDHEN and CDR2 SYDVKM. The CDR3 nucleotides read TGTGCCATCGGACAGGGTATGCCAGATACGCAGTATTTT. Translating gives CAIGQGMPDTQYF.

This chain uses TRBV19 with TRBJ2-5, with 8 bases lining up with TRBD2. In germline, CDR1 is LNHDA, CDR2 SQIVND (reference sequence). The CDR3 has 14 amino acids. J was trimmed by 6 bases and V by 0 bases; bases with no gene match: 3. CDR3 bases: TGTGCCAGTAGTATAGAGGGCGGGGGGAAGACCCAGTACTTC. This sequence encodes CASSIEGGGKTQYF.

The gene calls are TRBV6-5 and TRBJ1-1, with D possibly TRBD1 on 6 matching bases. Per germline, CDR1 MNHEY and CDR2 SVGAGI. Trimming cost V 7 bases and J 0 bases, with 12 bases left between them. This CDR3 has 14 residues. The CDR3 DNA reads as TGTGCCAGCACGCGGGGGGCATTGAACACTGAAGCTTTCTTT. Its protein is CASTRGALNTEAFF.

V and J are TRBV28 and TRBJ2-5; 7 positions agree with TRBD1. This CDR3 contains 11 residues. Germline values: CDR1 MDHEN, CDR2 SYDVKM. V shed 10 bases and J 3 bases; nucleotides not matched to a gene: 2. The CDR3 DNA is TGTGCCATCGGGACAGAAGAGACCCAGTACTTC. Protein: CAIGTEETQYF.

The V and J genes are TRBV19 and TRBJ1-2, with a tentative D call TRBD1 (6 bases). V lost 7 bases and J 7 bases, leaving 16 bases between the germline ends. The CDR3 covers 13 residues. Germline V lookup: CDR1 LNHDA, CDR2 SQIVND (reference sequence). The CDR3 DNA reads TGTGCCAGTATTCAAGACGAGGGGGTTGGCTACACCTTC. Amino acid sequence: CASIQDEGVGYTF.

The chain recombines TRBV6-5 with TRBJ1-1; D not certain. This CDR3 contains 14 residues. Germline CDR1 reads MNHEY; CDR2 reads SVGAGI. Between the trimmed V and J ends, which lost 4 bases and 0 bases, there was a span of 9 bases. Written as DNA, the CDR3 is TGTGCCAGCAGTTCCGGGTCTCTGAACACTGAAGCTTTCTTT. Amino acids: CASSSGSLNTEAFF.

V is TRBV5-1 and J is TRBJ1-6; D gene unclear. The CDR3 is 15 residues long. V lost 0 bases and J lost 3, with 7 bases in between. CDR1 and CDR2 from the germline V gene are SGHRS and YFSETQ. CDR3 in DNA: TGCGCCAGCAGCTTGGAAGGGCTCTATAATTCACCCCTCCACTTT. This translates into CASSLEGLYNSPLHF.

This sequence joins TRBV11-2 and TRBJ1-6, with a tentative D call TRBD1 (6 bases). The germline CDR1 and CDR2 sequences are SGHAT and FQNNGV. With 4 bases removed from V and 8 bases from J, the gap between germline ends came to 18 bases. The CDR3 length is 16 residues. In DNA form, the CDR3 reads TGTGCCAGCAGCTCACCCTTACAGGGTTGGGATTCACCCCTCCACTTT. Its protein is CASSSPLQGWDSPLHF.

The genes are TRBV3-1 (or the pseudogene TRBV3-2) and TRBJ2-7; 12 bases map to TRBD2. There are 19 residues in the CDR3. Germline trimming cut 0 bases from V and 2 bases from J; bases unmatched to any gene: 11. Germline CDR1 LGHDT, CDR2 YNNKEL (reference sequence). CDR3 protein: CASSQDSVASGGGPYEQYF. The CDR3, as DNA: TGTGCCAGCAGCCAAGATTCGGTTGCTAGCGGGGGGGGGCCCTACGAGCAGTACTTC.

The chain recombines TRBV6-1 with TRBJ2-1; TRBD2 aligns across 11 bases. J lost 6 bases, V lost 1 base, and 8 bases had no gene match. Per germline, CDR1 MNHNS and CDR2 SASEGT. The CDR3 spans 17 residues. CDR3 residues: CASSEGVLAGGLNEQFF. The CDR3 DNA follows: TGTGCCAGCAGTGAAGGGGTGCTAGCGGGGGGACTCAATGAGCAGTTCTTC.

CDR3 sequence reads: CASSDSFVAGVSDTQYF. Written as DNA, the CDR3 is TGTGCCAGCAGTGACTCGTTCGTTGCGGGAGTCTCAGATACGCAGTATTTT. The chain employs TRBV6-4 and TRBJ2-3; 7 nucleotides align to TRBD2. In germline, CDR1 is MRHNA, CDR2 SNTAGT. Trimming at V came to 0 bases and at J to 4 bases, leaving 10 bases not matched to a gene. This CDR3 is 17 amino acids long.